One sample yielded the 32 T cell receptor beta chains listed below, sequenced in a study of T cells in Graves' hyperthyroidism and ophthalmopathy. Amplified TCR beta CDR3 regions came from RNA transcripts. Initially, a first-round RT-PCR of the TCR CDR3 employed the HTBI primer set. From the multiplex PCR reads, TCRdb called clonotypes with MiXCR, one entry per CDR3 protein. The data hold hundreds of thousands of distinct CDR3 sequences, with approximately 14% observed a single time. The sequenced material came from blood. The receptors here all came from a woman between 18 and 29 years old with Graves' hyperthyroidism that later progressed to Graves' ophthalmopathy.

This clonotype was detected a few times. This chain connects TRBV12-3 or TRBV12-4 to TRBJ2-1; 8 nucleotides align to TRBD2. The CDR3 loop spans 16 amino acids. Trimming removed 4 bases from V and 4 bases from J; junction bases left unmatched: 9. The CDR3 region is CASSSPSGRVYNEQFF. The CDR3 nucleotides are TGTGCCAGCAGTTCACCCAGCGGGAGAGTTTACAATGAGCAGTTCTTC.

This clonotype came up many times. This chain connects TRBV12-3 or TRBV12-4 to TRBJ1-5; 9 nucleotides match TRBD1. V was pared by 6 bases and J by 1 base, with 7 bases of the junction left unmatched. The CDR3 loop spans 16 amino acids. The CDR3 DNA sequence: TGTGCCAGCAGGGGACAGGGAGGTTCAAGCAATCAGCCCCAGCATTTT. It encodes CASRGQGGSSNQPQHF.

As to this clonotype: A read error may produce the germline difference seen at one junction end. The gene calls are TRBV6-1 and TRBJ2-1; perhaps TRBD1 as D (6 bases). Germline CDR1 and CDR2: MNHNS and SASEGT. This CDR3 region has 12 residues. The CDR3 protein is CVSSEGTNEQFF. CDR3 nucleotides: TGTGTCAGCAGTGAAGGGACAAATGAGCAGTTCTTC.

The chain uses TRBV27 and TRBJ2-3; TRBD1 might be the D (6 bases). Germline assignment: CDR1 MNHEY and CDR2 SMNVEV (reference sequence). The CDR3 has 15 residues. Trimming removed 5 bases at V and 1 base at J, with 13 bases between. CDR3 nucleotides: TGTGCCAGCAGTCCAACACGGACAGGCACAGATACGCAGTATTTT. Translated, it gives CASSPTRTGTDTQYF.

This clonotype showed up just a few times. One base away lies a much larger clone, so this may be a sequencing read error. The J gene is TRBJ2-7, the V gene TRBV11-3, with D possibly TRBD2 on 5 matching bases. The germline V gene has CDR1 SGHNT and CDR2 YENEEA. The CDR3 spans 16 residues. CDR3 sequence reads: CASSSRASSSTYERYF. CDR3 bases: TGTGCCAGCAGCTCCCGAGCAAGCTCTAGCACCTACGAGCGGTACTTC.

The rearrangement uses TRBV12-3 or TRBV12-4 and TRBJ2-1; possibly TRBD2 for D (6 bases). The CDR3 sequence is 14 residues long. Trimming left V 7 bases short and J 15 bases short, with 25 bases between. Written as DNA, the CDR3 is TGTGCCAGCAATTTTGCCGGGACTCGGGATCCTTTGTTCTTC. It is translated as CASNFAGTRDPLFF.

This clonotype was seen more than once but under ten times. V and J are TRBV7-9 and TRBJ2-1, with D perhaps TRBD2 (6 bases). V dropped 5 bases and J dropped 10 bases, with 12 bases sitting between them. The CDR3 totals 12 residues. From germline, CDR1 is SEHNR and CDR2 FQNEAQ (reference sequence). CDR3 amino acids: CASSPSSVEQFF. CDR3 coding DNA: TGTGCCAGCAGCCCCTCTAGCGTAGAGCAGTTCTTC.

The chain recombines TRBV6-1 with TRBJ2-4, with no clear D. With 0 bases removed from V and 8 bases from J, the gap between germline ends came to 11 bases. CDR1 and CDR2 (germline): MNHNS, SASEGT. The CDR3 contains 14 residues. CDR3: CASSEAGQDDIQYF. In nucleotides, the CDR3 is TGTGCCAGCAGTGAAGCGGGCCAGGACGACATTCAGTACTTC.

The V call is TRBV6-5, the J call TRBJ2-4; D ambiguous. V was cut by 0 bases and J by 3 bases, with 12 bases left in between. The CDR3 is 16 amino acids. Germline CDR1 MNHEY, CDR2 SVGAGI. Written as DNA, the CDR3 is TGTGCCAGCAGTTACTCCGGGTGGCATAACAAAAACATTCAGTACTTC. Protein product: CASSYSGWHNKNIQYF.

This clonotype showed up just a few times. The rearrangement links TRBV6-6 to TRBJ2-1, with 9 bases matching TRBD1. J was trimmed by 6 bases and V by 1 base; bases with no gene match: 4. CDR1 and CDR2 (germline): MNHNY, SVGAGI (reference sequence). The CDR3 runs to 15 residues. Here the CDR3 DNA reads TGTGCCAGCAGTTACTGGGGGACAGGGTTCAATGAGCAGTTCTTC. Translated: CASSYWGTGFNEQFF.

Ten or more counts support this clonotype. The rearrangement links TRBV6-1 to TRBJ2-1; tentatively, D is TRBD1 or TRBD2 (5 bases each). Looked up from germline, CDR1 is MNHNS and CDR2 is SASEGT. The length of the CDR3 is 15 residues. V lost 3 bases to trimming and J lost 2 bases, with 11 bases between them. CDR3 sequence reads: CASSEQGVPYNEQFF. CDR3 in DNA: TGTGCCAGCAGTGAGCAGGGAGTCCCCTACAATGAGCAGTTCTTC.

This clonotype was seen many times. The rearrangement joins TRBV7-8 to TRBJ1-1; D unclear. Germline CDR1 is SGHVS and CDR2 is FQNEAQ. Between the trimmed V and J ends, which lost 1 base and 1 base, there was a span of 7 bases. This CDR3 region has 14 residues. CDR3 in amino acids: CASSLGRTNTEAFF. The CDR3 DNA follows: TGTGCCAGCAGCTTAGGACGGACGAACACTGAAGCTTTCTTT.

This clonotype came up many times. The chain combines TRBV11-2 with TRBJ1-1, with unresolved D. V lost 8 bases and J 0 bases, leaving 16 bases between the germline ends. Germline V lookup: CDR1 SGHAT, CDR2 FQNNGV. This CDR3 has 15 amino acids. The CDR3 here is CASPSPWAMNTEAFF. The CDR3 DNA is TGTGCCAGCCCCTCACCTTGGGCCATGAACACTGAAGCTTTCTTT. Using reference TRBV11-2 and TRBJ1-1 for the parts outside the CDR3, the full variable domain is EAGVAQSPRYKIIEKRQSVAFWCNPISGHATLYWYQQILGQGPKLLIQFQNNGVVDDSQLPKDRFSAERLKGVDSTLKIQPAKLEDSAVYLCASPSPWAMNTEAFFGQGTRLTVV.

With respect to this clonotype: This may arise from a read error, as a much more abundant clone is one base away. The V call is TRBV5-6, the J call TRBJ2-1; 8 bases are a match to TRBD1. The CDR3 is made up of 16 amino acids. Germline V gives CDR1 SGHDT, CDR2 YYEEEE. J lost 10 bases, V lost 1 base, and 13 bases had no gene match. The DNA of the CDR3 is TGTGCCAGCAGCTTGTCCCCCCGGACAGGGTCCTACGAGCAGTTCTTC. It yields the protein CASSLSPRTGSYEQFF.

The chain has TRBV13 and TRBJ2-6; D is uncertain. CDR3 size: 16 residues. V was trimmed by 1 base and J by 1 base, leaving 8 bases between them. Germline values: CDR1 PRHDT, CDR2 FYEKMQ (reference sequence). The CDR3 bases are TGTGCCAGCAGCTTAGACGAGTTTTCTGGGGCCAACGTCCTGACTTTC. Residues: CASSLDEFSGANVLTF.

This clonotype has more than one count but fewer than ten. The chain employs TRBV5-1 and TRBJ2-7; the match to TRBD2 covers 9 bases. Looked up from germline, CDR1 is SGHRS and CDR2 is YFSETQ. This CDR3 is built from 15 residues. Trimming cost V 2 bases and J 5 bases; bases outside gene matches: 8. This chain's CDR3 is CASSFDAGGPHEQYF. For the CDR3, the DNA is TGCGCCAGCAGCTTTGATGCGGGAGGGCCTCACGAGCAGTACTTC.

There are many counts of this clonotype. The chain combines TRBV3-1 with TRBJ1-4; 11 bases line up with TRBD1. J lost 7 bases, V lost 4 bases, and 11 bases had no gene match. CDR1 and CDR2 from the germline V gene are LGHDT and YNNKEL (reference sequence). The CDR3 spans 17 residues. DNA for the CDR3: TGTGCCAGCAGCCCAGGACAGGGGGCAGATGGTAGTGAAAAACTGTTTTTT. Residues: CASSPGQGADGSEKLFF.

This clonotype showed up many times. The rearrangement uses TRBV3-1 and TRBJ1-5, with D possibly being TRBD1 (6 bases). The CDR3 contains 14 residues. The ends were cut back, 4 bases at V and 4 bases at J, with 11 bases in the middle. From germline, CDR1 is LGHDT and CDR2 YNNKEL (reference sequence). The CDR3 loop is CASSPQGANQPQHF. Here the CDR3 DNA reads TGTGCCAGCAGCCCACAGGGAGCTAATCAGCCCCAGCATTTT.

This clonotype was counted ten times or more. This chain uses TRBV20-1 with TRBJ2-3; 8 bases agree with TRBD2. The CDR3 sequence is 15 residues long. Looked up from germline, CDR1 is DFQATT and CDR2 is SNEGSKA (reference sequence). The V segment lost 6 bases and the J segment 1 base; nucleotides outside the gene matches: 9. For the CDR3, the DNA is TGCAGTGCAGCAACGGGTAGCGGGGGCACAGATACGCAGTATTTT. The encoded protein is CSAATGSGGTDTQYF.

This clonotype has more than one count but fewer than ten. CDR3 sequence (DNA): TGTGCCAGCAGCGTAGCTAGCGCGAACACCGGGGAGCTGTTTTTT. Residues: CASSVASANTGELFF. The J gene is TRBJ2-2, the V gene TRBV9; a weak D match, TRBD2 (6 bases). Germline V gene sequence: CDR1 SGDLS, CDR2 YYNGEE. The V gene lost 0 bases and the J gene lost 0 bases, with 6 bases spanning the gap. There are 15 residues in the CDR3.

Many counts were recorded for this clonotype. V usage is TRBV7-9 and J usage is TRBJ2-7, with D possibly being TRBD2 (6 bases). Trimming took 5 bases from V and 3 from J, leaving 11 bases between them. The CDR3 runs to 13 residues. Per germline, CDR1 SEHNR and CDR2 FQNEAQ (reference sequence). Here the CDR3 reads CASSDWTIYEQYF. CDR3 DNA: TGTGCCAGCAGCGACTGGACTATCTACGAGCAGTACTTC. Full variable domain (rest looked up from reference TRBV7-9 and TRBJ2-7): DTGVSQNPRHKITKRGQNVTFRCDPISEHNRLYWYRQTLGQGPEFLTYFQNEAQLEKSRLLSDRFSAERPKGSFSTLEIQRTEQGDSAMYLCASSDWTIYEQYFGPGTRLTVT.

The rearrangement joins TRBV7-8 to TRBJ2-3, with TRBD1 identical over 8 bases. V gave up 5 bases and J gave up 2 bases; unmatched junction bases: 9. CDR1 and CDR2 (germline): SGHVS, FQNEAQ. This CDR3 has 16 residues. CDR3 sequence (DNA): TGTGCCAGCAGCGGACAGACAGGGGCATACACAGATACGCAGTATTTT. It codes for CASSGQTGAYTDTQYF.

Remarks on this clonotype: Being one base from a much bigger clone, this may be a read error. This chain joins TRBV20-1 and TRBJ2-2; no reliable D call. Deletions cut 3 bases from V and 4 bases from J, with 3 bases between. The CDR3 totals 11 residues. From germline, CDR1 is DFQATT and CDR2 SNEGSKA (reference sequence). CDR3 nucleotide sequence: TGCAGTGCTAGCGGCACCGGGGAGCTGTTTTTT. The encoded protein is CSASGTGELFF.

This clonotype was found many times. The CDR3 is CASSSPQGNTEAFF. CDR3 coding DNA: TGTGCCAGCAGCTCACCTCAGGGGAACACTGAAGCTTTCTTT. V and J are TRBV3-1 and TRBJ1-1; a weak D match, TRBD1 (5 bases). Trimming removed 5 bases from V and 1 base from J, with 11 bases in between. Germline lookup yields CDR1 LGHDT and CDR2 YNNKEL (reference sequence). This CDR3 has 14 amino acids.

In DNA form, the CDR3 reads TGTGCCATCAGTGAGTCCCCACTAGCGGGAGGCGGGACAGATACGCAGTATTTT. This encodes CAISESPLAGGGTDTQYF. The chain couples TRBV10-3 to TRBJ2-3, with TRBD2 identical over 12 bases. Germline loops: CDR1 ENHRY, CDR2 SYGVKD. This CDR3 has 18 amino acids. Unmatched junction bases numbered 7, after V lost 0 bases and J lost 3 bases.

The count of this clonotype is one. The chain employs TRBV24-1 and TRBJ1-1; D not resolved. Trimming took 9 bases from V and 0 from J, leaving 16 bases between them. This CDR3 is built from 15 residues. Germline V CDR1 and CDR2: KGHDR, SFDVKD. The CDR3 DNA follows: TGTGCCACCGAAAGTGGTACCTCCATGAACACTGAAGCTTTCTTT. It is translated as CATESGTSMNTEAFF.

The chain links TRBV6-1 to TRBJ2-1; 12 bases map to TRBD2. Germline V gene data show CDR1 as MNHNS and CDR2 as SASEGT. The CDR3 runs 14 residues. V trimming: 3 bases; J trimming: 8 bases; junction bases outside the gene matches: 2. CDR3 nucleotide sequence: TGTGCCAGCAGTGAGACTAGCGGGAGCTATGAGCAGTTCTTC. Protein sequence: CASSETSGSYEQFF.

Many counts were recorded for this clonotype. The gene calls are TRBV11-2 and TRBJ2-6, with D uncertain. V was trimmed by 6 bases and J by 4 bases, leaving 7 bases between them. The germline gives CDR1 SGHAT, CDR2 FQNNGV. This CDR3 comprises 13 residues. CDR3 protein: CASRPSGANVLTF. In nucleotides, the CDR3 is TGTGCCAGCAGGCCGTCCGGGGCCAACGTCCTGACTTTC.

There are a few counts of this clonotype. The chain uses TRBV18 and TRBJ1-6; tentative D call: TRBD1 (5 bases). The CDR3 totals 17 residues. In germline, CDR1 is KGHSH, CDR2 LQKENI. Between the trimmed V and J ends, which lost 2 bases and 0 bases, there was a span of 11 bases. CDR3: CASSPGRQSSYNSPLHF. The CDR3 DNA reads TGTGCCAGCTCACCAGGTCGACAGAGCTCCTATAATTCACCCCTCCACTTT. The variable domain in full, with the rest retrieved from reference TRBV18 and TRBJ1-6, is NAGVMQNPRHLVRRRGQEARLRCSPMKGHSHVYWYRQLPEEGLKFMVYLQKENIIDESGMPKERFSAEFPKEGPSILRIQQVVRGDSAAYFCASSPGRQSSYNSPLHFGNGTRLTVT.

This clonotype was seen only a few times. This chain connects TRBV6-1 to TRBJ1-5; 7 positions agree with TRBD1. V was pared by 6 bases and J by 2 bases, with 13 bases of the junction left unmatched. CDR1 and CDR2 (germline): MNHNS, SASEGT. This CDR3 is built from 17 residues. The chain's CDR3 is CASRPQKSRGGNQPQHF. In nucleotides, the CDR3 is TGTGCCAGCAGACCCCAAAAGTCCAGGGGGGGCAATCAGCCCCAGCATTTT.

The table lists this clonotype with a few counts. The chain has TRBV19 and TRBJ2-7; the match to TRBD1 covers 10 bases. The CDR3 runs 17 residues. Germline V lookup: CDR1 LNHDA, CDR2 SQIVND (reference sequence). V was pared by 5 bases and J by 2 bases, with 12 bases of the junction left unmatched. The CDR3 sequence is CASSGRKPGQGTYEQYF. The CDR3 DNA is TGTGCCAGTAGTGGCAGAAAACCGGGACAGGGGACCTACGAGCAGTACTTC.

Many counts were recorded for this clonotype. This chain uses TRBV6-1 with TRBJ2-5; 10 nucleotides line up with TRBD2. The CDR3 runs 15 residues. With 6 bases clipped from V and 4 bases from J, the junction kept 8 bases outside the gene matches. Looked up from germline, CDR1 is MNHNS and CDR2 is SASEGT. The CDR3 coding sequence is TGTGCCAGCAGCCCCCTAGCGGGAGCGGGAGAGACCCAGTACTTC. It yields the protein CASSPLAGAGETQYF.